These 7 T cell receptor beta chains were all obtained from the same sample, sequenced in a study of blood T cell repertoires in COVID-19 (dated by TCRdb to the early 2020s). The library was built by means of the immunoSEQ multiplex PCR assay. The table comes from immuneACCESS by way of TCRdb, which keeps in-frame sequences with V and J called. Part of the clones is missing from these tables; in studies checked, under half for an unresolved V gene and the rest for unknown reasons. The sample table shows some 340,000 clones, and about four fifths are seen once. The ten largest clonotypes hold almost 3% of the sample. Material: peripheral blood. Source of these receptors: a man aged 25 to 40 with active or convalescent COVID-19.

The V call is TRBV6-5, the J call TRBJ1-1; D might be TRBD1 (6 bases). The CDR3 spans 12 residues. V lost 6 bases to trimming and J lost 7 bases, with 12 bases between them. CDR1 MNHEY and CDR2 SVGAGI come from the germline V gene. The CDR3 reads CASRGRGDEAFF. DNA for the CDR3: TGTGCCAGCAGGGGCAGGGGAGATGAAGCTTTCTTT.

The rearrangement links TRBV27 to TRBJ1-1; D may be TRBD1 (5 bases). The CDR3 totals 13 residues. CDR1 is MNHEY and CDR2 is SMNVEV in the germline V gene (reference sequence). The V and J ends lost 4 bases and 5 bases respectively, with 11 bases between them. CDR3 region: CASSYSGGTEAFF. CDR3 sequence (DNA): TGTGCCAGCAGTTACTCGGGGGGGACTGAAGCTTTCTTT.

J is TRBJ1-2 and V is TRBV6-5; no definite D call. This CDR3 is built from 13 residues. Germline values: CDR1 MNHEY, CDR2 SVGAGI. Trimming left V 2 bases short and J 2 bases short, with 6 bases between. The CDR3 bases are TGTGCCAGCAGTTACCGAGTCAACTATGGCTACACCTTC. Translation: CASSYRVNYGYTF.

This chain joins TRBV27 and TRBJ1-6; 9 bases align to TRBD1. Germline CDR1 and CDR2: MNHEY and SMNVEV (reference sequence). V gave up 2 bases and J gave up 7 bases; unmatched junction bases: 6. CDR3 length equals 16 residues. CDR3 sequence reads: CASSLTGQGLNSPLHF. As DNA, the CDR3 is TGTGCCAGCAGTTTAACCGGACAGGGGCTGAATTCACCCCTCCACTTT.

The chain links TRBV5-1 to TRBJ1-3; D is possibly TRBD1 (5 bases). This CDR3 has 15 amino acids. CDR1 SGHRS and CDR2 YFSETQ come from the germline V gene. Trimming left V 6 bases short and J 0 bases short, with 13 bases between. The CDR3 sequence: CASNFDGGSGNTIYF. The CDR3, as DNA: TGCGCCAGCAATTTTGACGGGGGCTCTGGAAACACCATATATTTT.

This chain uses TRBV6-5 with TRBJ1-1; no firm D call. The ends were cut back, 5 bases at V and 11 bases at J, with 9 bases in the middle. Germline CDR1 is MNHEY and CDR2 is SVGAGI. This CDR3 comprises 10 residues. The CDR3 DNA reads TGTGCCAGCAGTCGTGTCGGGGCTTTCTTT. This codes for CASSRVGAFF.

The gene calls are TRBV3-1 (or the pseudogene TRBV3-2) and TRBJ2-3; perhaps TRBD2 as D (5 bases). Trimming removed 4 bases from V and 1 base from J, with 12 bases in between. This CDR3 contains 15 residues. CDR1 and CDR2 from the germline V gene are LGHDT and YNNKEL (reference sequence). CDR3 amino acids: CASSPSLEGTDTQYF. The CDR3 DNA reads as TGTGCCAGCAGCCCTTCCTTGGAGGGCACAGATACGCAGTATTTT.